This T cell receptor (beta chain) was sequenced in a study of human T cells and chemical hapten exposure. Across the study: In the sensitization step, 2% DPC was placed on 2 cm by 2 cm of upper inner arm skin. Study-wide points: Counts of TCRs above 1 in 1000 frequency stayed unchanged with DPC sensitization. Controls had significantly fewer large CDR3 similarity clusters than were formed by expanded TCRs. There was alopecia in the donors, so their immune response may differ from that of healthy people.

TCRdb re-called the RACE reads with MiXCR, one entry per CDR3 protein. The sample consists of about 200,000 distinct CDR3 sequences, approximately 26% of them appearing once. The germline V gene has CDR1 MDHEN and CDR2 SYDVKM. V lost 3 bases and J lost 0, with 15 bases in between. The CDR3 totals 18 residues. Time point indicated: patch test 3, about 24 weeks after DPC sensitization. Treatment indicated: therapeutic diphenylcyclopropenone sensitization with weekly scalp DPC. Points on this clonotype: The antigen remains undetermined.

The input for sequencing was whole blood, taken in connection with sensitization to the hapten diphenylcyclopropenone (DPC). The sequence was obtained from a woman in her 40s with alopecia areata. Some clones in this sample may be carry-over from other donors' samples. V and J are TRBV28 and TRBJ2-6, with no clear D. The DNA for the CDR3 is TGTGCCAGCAGTTTCCCGGCCGGCCAAGGCTCTGGGGCCAACGTCCTGACTTTC. Translation: CASSFPAGQGSGANVLTF.